This T cell receptor (beta chain) came from a study of blood T cell repertoires in COVID-19. Assay used: immunoSEQ multiplex PCR; TCRdb lists only in-frame clones, some missing. The data contain around 78,000 clones, around four fifths of them singletons. CDR3 length equals 13 residues. V lost 1 base to trimming and J lost 2 bases, with 5 bases between them. In germline, CDR1 is SEHNR, CDR2 FQNEAQ (reference sequence). V and J are TRBV7-9 and TRBJ1-2; D not certain. The sequence derives from a human donor in a cohort sampled during active COVID-19. Input material: peripheral blood. CDR3 residues: CASSLDINYGYTF. The CDR3 DNA reads TGTGCCAGCAGCTTAGACATCAACTATGGCTACACCTTC.